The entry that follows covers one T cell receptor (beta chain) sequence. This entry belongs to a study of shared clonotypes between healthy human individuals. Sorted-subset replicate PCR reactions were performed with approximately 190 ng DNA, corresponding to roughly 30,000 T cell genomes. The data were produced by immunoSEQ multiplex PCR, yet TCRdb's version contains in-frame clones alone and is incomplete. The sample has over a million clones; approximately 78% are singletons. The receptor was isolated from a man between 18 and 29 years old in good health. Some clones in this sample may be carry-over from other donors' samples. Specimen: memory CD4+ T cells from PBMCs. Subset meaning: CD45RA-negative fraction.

The CDR3 reads CSARLWNEQFF. Written as DNA, the CDR3 is TGCAGTGCTAGGCTCTGGAATGAGCAGTTCTTC. V is TRBV20-1 and J is TRBJ2-1, with D unclear. CDR1 DFQATT and CDR2 SNEGSKA come from the germline V gene (reference sequence). Trimming shortened V by 3 bases and J by 7 bases, and 7 bases separated the two germline ends. This CDR3 contains 11 residues.